Below, one T cell receptor beta chain is given with its context. What it binds is not known. For each subset, genomic DNA was distributed in equal portions over several immunoSEQ plates. TCRdb's copy holds only in-frame clones and misses some; the assay was immunoSEQ multiplex PCR. The sample has 900,000 to 1,200,000 clones, about 84% seen once; the top ten hold 0.6% to 0.75%. The data derive from a study of shared clonotypes between healthy human individuals. Study findings and constraints: Naive subsets tended to show greater estimated richness than memory subsets.

Healthy adults negative for HIV, lacking recent acute infections or vaccinations, served as donors. Researchers partitioned CD4+ cells into CD45RA+ naive and CD45RA-negative memory subsets. Germline V gene data show CDR1 as MNHNS and CDR2 as SASEGT. V was cut by 2 bases and J by 6 bases, with 8 bases left in between. The CDR3 consists of 12 residues. Sequencing was done on a sample of memory CD4+ T cells from PBMCs. Subset: CD45RA-negative fraction. This receptor was identified in a man aged 18 to 30 in good health. Some clones in this sample may be carry-over from other donors' samples. This chain links TRBV6-1 with TRBJ2-7; D remains unclear. CDR3 nucleotides: TGTGCCAGCAGTGAACGGTACGGCGAGCAGTACTTC. Its protein product is CASSERYGEQYF.